One and the same sample provided the 18 T cell receptor beta chains below, sequenced in a study of blood T cell repertoires in COVID-19. Measured with immunoSEQ multiplex PCR; TCRdb has only the in-frame clones, and not every one. The sample records about 250,000 clones, about nine tenths being singletons. What was sequenced was PBMCs or T cells enriched from blood (not recorded which). The receptor set was obtained from a man aged 35 to 55 who had recovered from COVID-19.

This clone was detected only once. The chain links TRBV15 to TRBJ1-1; D gene ambiguous. Trimming pared 0 bases from V and 7 bases from J, leaving 9 bases between. CDR1 LNHNV and CDR2 YYDKDF come from the germline V gene (reference sequence). The CDR3 has 13 residues. The CDR3 protein is CATSRERGLEAFF. In DNA form, the CDR3 reads TGTGCCACCAGCAGAGAGAGAGGGCTTGAAGCTTTCTTT. The full variable domain, completed using reference TRBV15 and TRBJ1-1, is DAMVIQNPRYQVTQFGKPVTLSCSQTLNHNVMYWYQQKSSQAPKLLFHYYDKDFNNEADTPDNFQSRRPNTSFCFLDIRSPGLGDTAMYLCATSRERGLEAFFGQGTRLTVV.

The rearrangement joins TRBV19 to TRBJ2-7; 11 positions agree with TRBD1. The V gene end was trimmed by 4 bases and the J gene end by 6 bases; junction bases not matched to a gene: 5. The CDR3 contains 14 residues. Germline CDR1 LNHDA, CDR2 SQIVND (reference sequence). CDR3 coding DNA: TGTGCCAGTAGTAAAGGACAGGGGGCGGTCGAGCAGTACTTC. Protein: CASSKGQGAVEQYF.

The rearrangement uses TRBV19 and TRBJ2-1, with TRBD2 identical over 15 bases. V shed 5 bases, J shed 8 bases, and the junction held 10 bases outside the gene matches. CDR1 LNHDA and CDR2 SQIVND come from the germline V gene (reference sequence). The CDR3 loop spans 17 amino acids. In nucleotides, the CDR3 is TGTGCCAGTAGTCCCCGGACTAGCGGGAGGGCCGGGTATGAGCAGTTCTTC. Its translation: CASSPRTSGRAGYEQFF. The whole variable domain, remainder taken from reference TRBV19 and TRBJ2-1, is DGGITQSPKYLFRKEGQNVTLSCEQNLNHDAMYWYRQDPGQGLRLIYYSQIVNDFQKGDIAEGYSVSREKKESFPLTVTSAQKNPTAFYLCASSPRTSGRAGYEQFFGPGTRLTVL.

The chain carries TRBV10-3 and TRBJ1-5; D gene uncertain. This CDR3 is built from 16 residues. Germline V gene sequence: CDR1 ENHRY, CDR2 SYGVKD. Trimming cost V 6 bases and J 0 bases, with 15 bases left between them. This CDR3 reads CAISAGIGGSNQPQHF. CDR3 sequence (DNA): TGTGCCATCAGCGCGGGAATTGGTGGTAGCAATCAGCCCCAGCATTTT.

This clone came up a few times. The chain combines TRBV7-9 with TRBJ1-2; no clear D gene. The CDR3 extends over 13 amino acids. V was trimmed by 3 bases and J by 2 bases, leaving 7 bases between them. CDR1 and CDR2 (germline): SEHNR, FQNEAQ (reference sequence). The CDR3: CASSLSSNYGYTF. The CDR3 nucleotides are TGTGCCAGCAGCTTGAGCTCCAACTATGGCTACACCTTC.

V and J are TRBV3-1 (or the pseudogene TRBV3-2) and TRBJ2-1; 7 bases align to TRBD1. After removal of 1 base from V and 8 bases from J, the junction contained 8 bases not matched to a gene. This CDR3 spans 15 amino acids. Germline V gene lookup returns CDR1 LGHDT and CDR2 YNNKEL (reference sequence). The CDR3 DNA follows: TGTGCCAGCAGCCAAGGTGACAGGGAATGGTATGAGCAGTTCTTC. The encoded protein is CASSQGDREWYEQFF.

This chain connects TRBV2 to TRBJ1-2; maybe TRBD1 (5 bases). Trimming took off 2 bases at V and 3 bases at J, with 13 bases between the two ends. The CDR3 runs 15 residues. Germline assignment: CDR1 SNHLY and CDR2 FYNNEI. The CDR3 DNA is TGTGCCAGCAGTGAACAGGGAGGTCCTGACTATGGCTACACCTTC. This translates into CASSEQGGPDYGYTF.

This clone was found a few times. This sequence joins TRBV7-2 and TRBJ2-4; a possible D gene is TRBD1 (5 bases). Germline loops: CDR1 SGHTA, CDR2 FQGNSA. Trimming cost V 4 bases and J 7 bases, with 14 bases left between them. The CDR3 contains 14 residues. CDR3 sequence (DNA): TGTGCCAGCAGCTCCGACAGCGCCTCGAACATTCAGTACTTC. The encoded protein is CASSSDSASNIQYF.

This chain uses TRBV4-3 with TRBJ1-3; D perhaps matches TRBD1 (6 bases). From germline, CDR1 is LGHNA and CDR2 YSLEER. CDR3 length: 18 amino acids. Deletions cut 0 bases from V and 0 bases from J, with 15 bases between. The CDR3 sequence is CASSQDLTGVSSGNTIYF. The CDR3, as DNA: TGCGCCAGCAGCCAAGATCTGACAGGCGTGAGCTCTGGAAACACCATATATTTT.

The chain joins TRBV3-1 (or the pseudogene TRBV3-2) to TRBJ2-4, with 8 bases that match TRBD1. Germline loops: CDR1 LGHDT, CDR2 YNNKEL (reference sequence). The V gene end was trimmed by 2 bases and the J gene end by 8 bases; junction bases not matched to a gene: 11. The CDR3 is 16 amino acids. Here the CDR3 reads CASSQTPWTGLDIQYF. Here the CDR3 DNA reads TGTGCCAGCAGCCAAACCCCATGGACAGGGTTGGACATTCAGTACTTC.

The chain has TRBV30 and TRBJ2-5, with 13 bases aligning to TRBD2. Germline V gene lookup returns CDR1 GTSNPN and CDR2 SVGIG (reference sequence). The CDR3 contains 16 residues. V was pared by 2 bases and J by 1 base, with 4 bases of the junction left unmatched. CDR3 bases: TGTGCCTGGAGTCAGACTAGCGGGGGGCCCCAAGAGACCCAGTACTTC. As protein: CAWSQTSGGPQETQYF.

V usage is TRBV27 and J usage is TRBJ2-3; D perhaps matches TRBD1 (6 bases). V gave up 0 bases and J gave up 2 bases, with 9 bases separating them. The CDR3 is made up of 15 amino acids. Germline lookup yields CDR1 MNHEY and CDR2 SMNVEV (reference sequence). The CDR3 DNA reads TGTGCCAGCAGTTTATCTGGGGGCCTCACAGATACGCAGTATTTT. The encoded protein is CASSLSGGLTDTQYF.

The chain carries TRBV19 and TRBJ1-4; TRBD1 matches 8 bases. V was pared by 7 bases and J by 6 bases, with 7 bases of the junction left unmatched. CDR1 and CDR2 (germline): LNHDA, SQIVND (reference sequence). This CDR3 region has 14 residues. CDR3 protein: CASTVRGQDEKLFF. The CDR3 DNA sequence: TGTGCCAGTACGGTCAGGGGGCAGGATGAAAAACTGTTTTTT.

The chain links TRBV29-1 to TRBJ1-1; D is perhaps TRBD1 (5 bases). The germline CDR1 and CDR2 sequences are SQVTM and ANQGSEA. This CDR3 contains 14 residues. Deletions cut 4 bases from V and 4 bases from J, with 16 bases between. The CDR3 region has the DNA TGCAGCGTTGTAAAGGTTGCGGGGGTCACTGAAGCTTTCTTT. This codes for CSVVKVAGVTEAFF.

The rearrangement links TRBV28 to TRBJ2-7; possibly TRBD2 for D (5 bases). Deletions cut 6 bases from V and 6 bases from J, with 24 bases between. CDR3 length equals 16 residues. The germline gives CDR1 MDHEN, CDR2 SYDVKM. This CDR3 reads CASSEAGRTWKAEQYF. The CDR3 DNA is TGTGCCAGCAGCGAAGCTGGACGGACTTGGAAGGCCGAGCAGTACTTC.

The rearrangement uses TRBV11-2 and TRBJ1-2, with 8 bases aligning to TRBD1. V dropped 5 bases and J dropped 5; count of bases not matched to a gene: 4. CDR1 and CDR2 (germline): SGHAT, FQNNGV. The CDR3 has 13 amino acids. The CDR3 is CASSDYRGYGYTF. Written as DNA, the CDR3 is TGTGCCAGCAGCGACTACAGGGGGTATGGCTACACCTTC.

This clone was detected only a few times. At the DNA level, this CDR3 is encoded by other sequences in the same sample as well. The chain joins TRBV24-1 to TRBJ2-7, with D unclear. CDR1 is KGHDR, CDR2 SFDVKD, per germline. CDR3 size: 11 residues. V lost 5 bases and J lost 3, with 4 bases in between. CDR3 sequence: CATSAGYEQYF. The CDR3 DNA follows: TGTGCCACCAGTGCGGGCTACGAGCAGTACTTC.

The rearrangement links TRBV5-1 to TRBJ2-5; TRBD1 might be the D (6 bases). CDR3 length: 15 amino acids. V was clipped by 2 bases and J by 3 bases, with 14 bases between them. Germline V gene sequence: CDR1 SGHRS, CDR2 YFSETQ. The CDR3 DNA follows: TGCGCCAGCAGCTTATCAACGGGACAAGAAGAGACCCAGTACTTC. Amino acids: CASSLSTGQEETQYF.